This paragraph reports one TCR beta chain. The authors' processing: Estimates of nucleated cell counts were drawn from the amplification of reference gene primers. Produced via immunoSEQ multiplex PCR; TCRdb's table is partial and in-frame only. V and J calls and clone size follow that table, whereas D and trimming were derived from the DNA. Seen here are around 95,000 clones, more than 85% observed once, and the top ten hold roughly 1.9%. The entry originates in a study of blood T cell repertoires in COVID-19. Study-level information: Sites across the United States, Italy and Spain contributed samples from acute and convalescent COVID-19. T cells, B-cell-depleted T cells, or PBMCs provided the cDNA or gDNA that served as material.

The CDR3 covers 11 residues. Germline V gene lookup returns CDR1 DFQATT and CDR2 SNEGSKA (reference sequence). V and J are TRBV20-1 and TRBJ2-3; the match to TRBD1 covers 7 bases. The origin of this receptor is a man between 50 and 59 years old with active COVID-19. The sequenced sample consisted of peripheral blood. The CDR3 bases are TGCAGCACGGGACAGAGGGATACGCAGTATTTT. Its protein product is CSTGQRDTQYF.